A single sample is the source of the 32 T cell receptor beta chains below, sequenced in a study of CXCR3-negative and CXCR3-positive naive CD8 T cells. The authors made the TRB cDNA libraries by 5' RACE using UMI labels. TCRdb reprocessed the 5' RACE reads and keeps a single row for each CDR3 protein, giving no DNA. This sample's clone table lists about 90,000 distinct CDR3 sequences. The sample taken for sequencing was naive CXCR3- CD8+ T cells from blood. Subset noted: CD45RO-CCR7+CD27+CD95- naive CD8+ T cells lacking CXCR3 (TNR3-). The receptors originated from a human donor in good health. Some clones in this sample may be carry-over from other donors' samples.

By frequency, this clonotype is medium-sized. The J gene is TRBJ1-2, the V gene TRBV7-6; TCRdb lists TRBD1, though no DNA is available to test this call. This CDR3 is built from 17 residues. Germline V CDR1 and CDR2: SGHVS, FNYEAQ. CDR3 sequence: CASSPTPSYRSNYGYTF. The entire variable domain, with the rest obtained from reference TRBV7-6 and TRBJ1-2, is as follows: GAGVSQSPRYKVTKRGQDVALRCDPISGHVSLYWYRQALGQGPEFLTYFNYEAQQDKSGLPNDRFSAERPEGSISTLTIQRTEQRDSAMYRCASSPTPSYRSNYGYTFGSGTRLTVV.

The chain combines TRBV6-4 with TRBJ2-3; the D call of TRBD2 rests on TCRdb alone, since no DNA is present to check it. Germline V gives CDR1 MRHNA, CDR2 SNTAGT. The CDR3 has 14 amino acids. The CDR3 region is CASSDGGGTDTQYF.

This CDR3 reads CASSYPTDGSVLLDEQFF. The V call is TRBV6-2 or TRBV6-3, the J call TRBJ2-1. Germline assignment: CDR1 MNHEY and CDR2 SVGEGT. The CDR3 consists of 18 residues.

The CDR3 is CASSQRGLTEAFF. The chain uses TRBV4-1 and TRBJ1-1; checking the TCRdb D call of TRBD1 is not possible without DNA. This CDR3 contains 13 residues. Germline V gene data show CDR1 as MGHRA and CDR2 as YSYEKL.

The CDR3: CASTGGAWDEQYF. The chain is built from TRBV6-2 or TRBV6-3 and TRBJ2-7; absent DNA, TCRdb's TRBD1 call cannot be checked. The CDR3 runs to 13 residues. CDR1 MNHEY and CDR2 SVGEGT come from the germline V gene.

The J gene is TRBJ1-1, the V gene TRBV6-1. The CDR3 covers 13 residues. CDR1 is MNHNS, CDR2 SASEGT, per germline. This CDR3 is CASKTEMNTEAFF.

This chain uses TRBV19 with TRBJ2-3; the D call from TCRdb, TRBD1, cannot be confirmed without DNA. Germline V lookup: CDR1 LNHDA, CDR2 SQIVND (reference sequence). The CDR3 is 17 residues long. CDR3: CASSISSWDTISDTQYF.

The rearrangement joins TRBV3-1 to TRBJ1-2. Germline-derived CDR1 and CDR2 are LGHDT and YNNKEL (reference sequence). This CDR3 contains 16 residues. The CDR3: CASSQDPTYQIYGYTF.

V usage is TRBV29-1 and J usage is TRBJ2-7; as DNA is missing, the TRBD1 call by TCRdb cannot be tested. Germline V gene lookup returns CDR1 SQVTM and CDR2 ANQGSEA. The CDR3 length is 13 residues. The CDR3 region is CSVGTGGSYEQYF.

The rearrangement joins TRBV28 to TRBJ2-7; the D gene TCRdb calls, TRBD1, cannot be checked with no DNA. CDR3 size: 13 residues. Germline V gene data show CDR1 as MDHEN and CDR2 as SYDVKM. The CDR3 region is CASSANRGSEQYF.

CDR3 in amino acids: CASSLVVGNEQYF. The V and J genes are TRBV5-1 and TRBJ2-7. This CDR3 comprises 13 residues. Germline CDR1 SGHRS, CDR2 YFSETQ.

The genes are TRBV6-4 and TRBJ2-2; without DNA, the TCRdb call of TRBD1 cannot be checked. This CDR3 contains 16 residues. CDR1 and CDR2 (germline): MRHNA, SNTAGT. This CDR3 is CASSDSGDRGTGELFF.

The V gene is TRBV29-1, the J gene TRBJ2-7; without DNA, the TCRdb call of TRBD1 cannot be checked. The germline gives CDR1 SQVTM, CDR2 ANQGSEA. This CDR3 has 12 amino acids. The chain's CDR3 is CSVGQGSYEQYF.

CDR3 protein: CASNTDSYNEQFF. V usage is TRBV25-1 and J usage is TRBJ2-1. The CDR3 spans 13 residues. CDR1 and CDR2 from the germline V gene are MGHDK and SYGVNS.

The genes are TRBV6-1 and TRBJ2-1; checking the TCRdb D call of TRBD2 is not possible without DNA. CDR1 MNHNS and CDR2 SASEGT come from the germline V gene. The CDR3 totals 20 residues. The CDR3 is CASSPPGLAGGLMAVNEQFF.

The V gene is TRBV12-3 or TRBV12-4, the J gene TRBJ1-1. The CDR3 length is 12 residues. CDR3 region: CASSADRPEAFF.

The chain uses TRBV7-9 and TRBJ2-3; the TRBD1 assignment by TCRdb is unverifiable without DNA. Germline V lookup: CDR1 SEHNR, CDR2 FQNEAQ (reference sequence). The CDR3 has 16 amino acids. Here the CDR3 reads CASSLTSKGATDTQYF.

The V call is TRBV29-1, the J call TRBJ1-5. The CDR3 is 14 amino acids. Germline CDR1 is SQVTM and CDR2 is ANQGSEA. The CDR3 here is CSVGWGDSNQPQHF.

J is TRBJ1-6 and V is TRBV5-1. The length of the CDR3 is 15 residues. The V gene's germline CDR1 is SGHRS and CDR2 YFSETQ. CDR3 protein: CASSLKTTTHSPLHF.

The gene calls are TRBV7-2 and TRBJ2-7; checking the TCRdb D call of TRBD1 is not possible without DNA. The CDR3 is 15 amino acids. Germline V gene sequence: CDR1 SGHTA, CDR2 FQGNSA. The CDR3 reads CASSLWGAPGYEQYF.

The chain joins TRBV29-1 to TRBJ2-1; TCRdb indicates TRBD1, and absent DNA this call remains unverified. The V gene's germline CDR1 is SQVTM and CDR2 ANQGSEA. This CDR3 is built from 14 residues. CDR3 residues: CSVVGGAGSNEQFF.

The CDR3: CASPKGKNIQYF. The chain has TRBV5-1 and TRBJ2-4. This CDR3 is built from 12 residues. Germline CDR1 reads SGHRS; CDR2 reads YFSETQ.

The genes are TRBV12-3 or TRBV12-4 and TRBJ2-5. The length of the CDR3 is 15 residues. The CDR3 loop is CASSLAYSDQETQYF.

The CDR3 loop reads CASSPVPSGGITDTQYF. The rearrangement joins TRBV19 to TRBJ2-3; TCRdb reports TRBD1, a call that lacks DNA to check it against. The CDR3 has 17 residues. Looked up from germline, CDR1 is LNHDA and CDR2 is SQIVND (reference sequence).

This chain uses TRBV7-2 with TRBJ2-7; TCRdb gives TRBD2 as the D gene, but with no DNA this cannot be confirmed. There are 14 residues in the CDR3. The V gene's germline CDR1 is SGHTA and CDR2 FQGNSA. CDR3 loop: CASSPREGHYEQYF. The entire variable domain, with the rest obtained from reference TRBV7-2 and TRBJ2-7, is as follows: GAGVSQSPSNKVTEKGKDVELRCDPISGHTALYWYRQSLGQGLEFLIYFQGNSAPDKSGLPSDRFSAERTGGSVSTLTIQRTQQEDSAVYLCASSPREGHYEQYFGPGTRLTVT.

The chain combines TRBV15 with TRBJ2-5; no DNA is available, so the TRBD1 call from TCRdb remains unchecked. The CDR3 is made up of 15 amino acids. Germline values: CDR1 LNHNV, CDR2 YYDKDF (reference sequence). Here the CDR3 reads CATSREEGDLETQYF.

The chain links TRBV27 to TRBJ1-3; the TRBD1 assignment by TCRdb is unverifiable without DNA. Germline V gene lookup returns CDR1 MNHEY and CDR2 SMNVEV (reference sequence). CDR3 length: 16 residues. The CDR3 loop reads CASSSLQGFPGNTIYF.

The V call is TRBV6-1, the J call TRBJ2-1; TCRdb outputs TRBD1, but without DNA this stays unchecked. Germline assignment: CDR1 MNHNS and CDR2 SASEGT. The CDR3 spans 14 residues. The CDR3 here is CASSSRAYYNEQFF.

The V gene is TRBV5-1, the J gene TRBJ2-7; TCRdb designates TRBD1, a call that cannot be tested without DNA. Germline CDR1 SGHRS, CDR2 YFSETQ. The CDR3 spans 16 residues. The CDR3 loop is CASSFYRGAASYEQYF.

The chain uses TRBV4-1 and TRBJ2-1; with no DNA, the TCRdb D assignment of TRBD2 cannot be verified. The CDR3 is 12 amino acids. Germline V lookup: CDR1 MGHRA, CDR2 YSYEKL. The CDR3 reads CASSQGDNEQFF.

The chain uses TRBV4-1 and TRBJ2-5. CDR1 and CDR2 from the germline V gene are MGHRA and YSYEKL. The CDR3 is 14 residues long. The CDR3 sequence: CASSQDAVSETQYF.

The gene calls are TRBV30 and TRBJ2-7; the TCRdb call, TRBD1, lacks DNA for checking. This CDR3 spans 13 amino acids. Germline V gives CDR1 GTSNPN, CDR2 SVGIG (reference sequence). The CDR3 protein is CAWSGQGPYEQYF.